What follows are 30 T cell receptor beta chains derived from one specimen sequenced in a study of identical twins. TCRdb independently ran MiXCR on the 5' RACE reads; one entry per CDR3 protein. The sample yields some 500,000 distinct CDR3 sequences, approximately 15% seen once. These data also featured in a second study, about yellow fever vaccine responses in identical twins.

What was sequenced was CD4+ T cells sorted from blood. All receptors come from a woman aged 18-30 years in good health.

The table lists this clonotype with a count of one. J is TRBJ2-2 and V is TRBV18; D gene ambiguous. Germline lookup yields CDR1 KGHSH and CDR2 LQKENI. V lost 4 bases and J lost 0, with 9 bases in between. This CDR3 has 15 amino acids. The CDR3 is CASSLHYSNTGELFF. Here the CDR3 DNA reads TGTGCCAGCTCACTTCATTACTCGAACACCGGGGAGCTGTTTTTT.

This clonotype was counted a few times. CDR3 in amino acids: CASSHIQTLFKGNNEQFF. CDR3 nucleotides: TGTGCCAGCAGCCACATACAAACGTTATTTAAGGGAAACAATGAGCAGTTCTTC. The V call is TRBV11-2, the J call TRBJ2-1; D call uncertain. V shed 5 bases and J shed 5 bases, with 25 bases lying between them. Germline CDR1 is SGHAT and CDR2 is FQNNGV. The CDR3 covers 18 residues.

This clonotype was found a few times. The rearrangement joins TRBV20-1 to TRBJ2-1, with 10 bases fitting TRBD2. After removal of 3 bases from V and 0 bases from J, the junction contained 17 bases not matched to a gene. CDR3 size: 20 residues. Looked up from germline, CDR1 is DFQATT and CDR2 is SNEGSKA (reference sequence). Here the CDR3 reads CSASFPKREGLVLSYNEQFF. For the CDR3, the DNA is TGCAGTGCTAGTTTCCCCAAGCGGGAGGGCCTAGTGCTCTCCTACAATGAGCAGTTCTTC.

Only a few counts were recorded for this clonotype. The chain carries TRBV7-9 and TRBJ2-1; D is perhaps TRBD1 or TRBD2 (6 bases each). The germline CDR1 and CDR2 sequences are SEHNR and FQNEAQ (reference sequence). CDR3 length equals 14 residues. Trimming shortened V by 5 bases and J by 6 bases, and 14 bases separated the two germline ends. As DNA, the CDR3 is TGTGCCAGCAGCCCCCCCGGAGGGGGCAATGAGCAGTTCTTC. Protein product: CASSPPGGGNEQFF.

The chain is built from TRBV4-2 and TRBJ2-1; the D is unclear. The CDR3 runs to 15 residues. V was pared by 4 bases and J by 5 bases, with 15 bases between. From germline, CDR1 is LGHNA and CDR2 YNFKEQ. Here the CDR3 reads CASSPRVGPNNEQFF. CDR3 bases: TGTGCCAGCAGCCCGCGAGTAGGCCCGAACAATGAGCAGTTCTTC.

The CDR3 sequence: CASSIAGANGQYF. CDR3 in DNA: TGTGCCAGCAGCATAGCGGGAGCAAACGGGCAGTACTTC. This chain uses TRBV6-2 or TRBV6-3 with TRBJ2-7, with 9 bases identical to TRBD2. Losses at the gene ends were 6 bases for V and 9 bases for J; bases not matched to a gene: 9. CDR1 is MNHEY and CDR2 is SVGEGT in the germline V gene. The CDR3 sequence is 13 residues long.

The J gene is TRBJ1-2, the V gene TRBV7-2; D not certain. CDR3 length: 12 residues. In germline, CDR1 is SGHTA, CDR2 FQGNSA. Trimming cost V 5 bases and J 8 bases, with 12 bases left between them. This chain's CDR3 is CASSHGGLGYTF. CDR3 nucleotides: TGTGCCAGCAGCCATGGAGGGTTGGGCTACACCTTC.

The V call is TRBV11-3, the J call TRBJ2-5; the match to TRBD2 covers 8 bases. This CDR3 comprises 14 residues. V lost 6 bases, J lost 5 bases, and 8 bases stayed unmatched. Germline-derived CDR1 and CDR2 are SGHNT and YENEEA. The CDR3 region is CASRFRTSKETQYF. Written as DNA, the CDR3 is TGTGCCAGCAGATTTAGGACTAGCAAGGAGACCCAGTACTTC.

This clonotype was found many times. The V gene is TRBV5-6, the J gene TRBJ2-3; D is uncertain. CDR1 SGHDT and CDR2 YYEEEE come from the germline V gene. The CDR3 contains 13 residues. Trimming shortened V by 0 bases and J by 5 bases, and 7 bases separated the two germline ends. The CDR3 sequence: CASSLDLGDTQYF. CDR3 DNA sequence: TGTGCCAGCAGCTTGGACCTGGGAGATACGCAGTATTTT.

This clonotype was picked up many times. The V gene is TRBV4-3, the J gene TRBJ2-7; 8 bases agree with TRBD2. The CDR3 loop spans 16 amino acids. Looked up from germline, CDR1 is LGHNA and CDR2 is YSLEER. V shed 4 bases and J 2 bases; nucleotides not matched to a gene: 10. CDR3 DNA sequence: TGCGCCAGCAGCCCCAGTAGCGGGAATCTACCCTACGAGCAGTACTTC. Translated: CASSPSSGNLPYEQYF.

This clonotype was observed a few times. The chain couples TRBV2 to TRBJ2-5; TRBD2 matches at 7 bases. Germline CDR1 and CDR2: SNHLY and FYNNEI. V gave up 6 bases and J gave up 2 bases; unmatched junction bases: 3. The CDR3 extends over 13 amino acids. CDR3 loop: CASSREAQETQYF. CDR3 bases: TGTGCCAGCAGCCGGGAGGCACAAGAGACCCAGTACTTC.

This clonotype was seen a few times. The gene calls are TRBV12-3 or TRBV12-4 and TRBJ2-3; TRBD2 matches 8 bases. V trimming: 6 bases; J trimming: 1 base; junction bases outside the gene matches: 6. CDR3 length: 15 amino acids. The CDR3 protein is CASRQPGLGTDTQYF. The CDR3 bases are TGTGCCAGCAGACAACCGGGACTAGGCACAGATACGCAGTATTTT.

In this sample, this clonotype turned up a few times. V gene TRBV12-3 or TRBV12-4 combines with J gene TRBJ2-3; 9 nucleotides align to TRBD1. With V trimmed by 8 bases and J by 5 bases, 8 bases remained unmatched. CDR3 length: 14 amino acids. The DNA of the CDR3 is TGTGCCAGCGGACCGGGACAGGGATTAGATACGCAGTATTTT. Translated: CASGPGQGLDTQYF.

The CDR3 here is CSVEGSKRGSSYEQYF. CDR3 coding DNA: TGCAGCGTTGAAGGGTCTAAGCGGGGGTCCTCCTACGAGCAGTACTTC. The rearrangement links TRBV29-1 to TRBJ2-7, with 8 bases identical to TRBD2. The CDR3 loop spans 16 amino acids. Germline values: CDR1 SQVTM, CDR2 ANQGSEA. The V and J ends lost 1 base and 0 bases, in that order; junction bases with no gene match: 8.

This clonotype was counted a few times. The chain joins TRBV25-1 to TRBJ2-7; TRBD1 matches at 7 bases. The CDR3 runs 13 residues. Germline values: CDR1 MGHDK, CDR2 SYGVNS. V was pared by 2 bases and J by 5 bases, with 3 bases of the junction left unmatched. The CDR3 sequence: CASSEPGQDEQYF. CDR3 nucleotides: TGTGCCAGCAGTGAACCTGGACAGGACGAGCAGTACTTC.

In its sample, this clonotype was seen a few times. The V and J genes are TRBV3-1 and TRBJ1-2; weak D call: TRBD1 (5 bases). The CDR3 consists of 14 residues. CDR1 is LGHDT, CDR2 YNNKEL, per germline (reference sequence). V was trimmed by 2 bases and J by 7 bases, leaving 14 bases between them. The CDR3 DNA is TGTGCCAGCAGCCAAAATGAAGGGGATAGTGGCTACACCTTC. Its translation: CASSQNEGDSGYTF. The complete variable domain, with remaining parts taken from reference TRBV3-1 and TRBJ1-2, reads DTAVSQTPKYLVTQMGNDKSIKCEQNLGHDTMYWYKQDSKKFLKIMFSYNNKELIINETVPNRFSPKSPDKAHLNLHINSLELGDSAVYFCASSQNEGDSGYTFGSGTRLTVV.

This clonotype was detected a few times. The V and J genes are TRBV19 and TRBJ2-7; D perhaps matches TRBD1 (6 bases). The CDR3 has 15 amino acids. The V end was cut by 5 bases, the J end by 1 base, with 15 bases between. The germline V gene encodes CDR1 LNHDA and CDR2 SQIVND (reference sequence). The CDR3 reads CASSSRDNPSYEQYF. The CDR3 DNA is TGTGCCAGTAGTTCCCGGGACAACCCGTCCTACGAGCAGTACTTC.

This clonotype was counted only a few times. CDR3 sequence (DNA): TGCAGTGCTTGGGGACTAGCGGGAATCAGCACAGATACGCAGTATTTT. Its translation: CSAWGLAGISTDTQYF. V and J are TRBV20-1 and TRBJ2-3, with 13 bases aligning to TRBD2. Looked up from germline, CDR1 is DFQATT and CDR2 is SNEGSKA (reference sequence). This CDR3 contains 16 residues. J gave up 0 bases and V 5 bases, and 5 bases lay outside the gene matches.

This clonotype was detected a few times. The gene calls are TRBV2 and TRBJ1-2; D possibly corresponds to TRBD1 (6 bases). Looked up from germline, CDR1 is SNHLY and CDR2 is FYNNEI. The CDR3 consists of 14 residues. V was clipped by 7 bases and J by 8 bases, with 20 bases between them. CDR3 residues: CASTTGGPVAGYTF. The DNA for the CDR3 is TGTGCCAGCACCACCGGGGGGCCCGTAGCCGGCTACACCTTC.

There are a few counts of this clonotype. The CDR3 reads CASSPGTGSTGELFF. In DNA form, the CDR3 reads TGCGCCAGCAGCCCCGGGACAGGAAGCACCGGGGAGCTGTTTTTT. The rearrangement links TRBV5-1 to TRBJ2-2, with TRBD1 identical over 8 bases. Germline V gene lookup returns CDR1 SGHRS and CDR2 YFSETQ. Trimming at V came to 4 bases and at J to 4 bases, leaving 6 bases not matched to a gene. The CDR3 runs 15 residues. Complete variable domain (other parts from reference TRBV5-1 and TRBJ2-2): KAGVTQTPRYLIKTRGQQVTLSCSPISGHRSVSWYQQTPGQGLQFLFEYFSETQRNKGNFPGRFSGRQFSNSRSEMNVSTLELGDSALYLCASSPGTGSTGELFFGEGSRLTVL.

This clonotype has only a few counts. The chain has TRBV5-6 and TRBJ2-7, with D perhaps assigned TRBD1 or TRBD2 (5 bases each). The CDR3 has 15 amino acids. V was pared by 4 bases and J by 2 bases, with 16 bases between. Germline values: CDR1 SGHDT, CDR2 YYEEEE. DNA of the CDR3: TGTGCCAGCAGCACATGGGACGGACTTCCCTACGAGCAGTACTTC. Its protein product is CASSTWDGLPYEQYF.

The chain joins TRBV10-3 to TRBJ2-5, with a weak D call TRBD2 (6 bases). Germline values: CDR1 ENHRY, CDR2 SYGVKD. The CDR3 loop spans 14 amino acids. Trimming took off 0 bases at V and 2 bases at J, with 7 bases between the two ends. The CDR3 bases are TGTGCCATCAGTGAGTCGGGACTGCAAGAGACCCAGTACTTC. Translating gives CAISESGLQETQYF.

The chain uses TRBV24-1 and TRBJ2-2; TRBD1 agrees at 8 bases. The trim removed 6 bases at V and 4 bases at J, leaving 9 bases unmatched. This CDR3 has 16 residues. CDR1 and CDR2 from the germline V gene are KGHDR and SFDVKD. The CDR3: CATSPRGQATTGELFF. CDR3 nucleotides: TGTGCCACCAGTCCAAGGGGACAGGCGACCACCGGGGAGCTGTTTTTT.

This rearrangement joins TRBV7-9 to TRBJ2-4; D gene ambiguous. The V end was cut by 1 base, the J end by 3 bases, with 7 bases between. This CDR3 region has 14 residues. Looked up from germline, CDR1 is SEHNR and CDR2 is FQNEAQ (reference sequence). The CDR3 coding sequence is TGTGCCAGCAGCTTAGGGTCCGGCAAAAACATTCAGTACTTC. Its protein product is CASSLGSGKNIQYF.

The chain is built from TRBV10-2 and TRBJ2-5; D unclear. V lost 0 bases to trimming and J lost 5 bases, with 13 bases between them. Germline-derived CDR1 and CDR2 are WSHSY and SAAADI. The CDR3 loop spans 15 amino acids. The CDR3 loop is CASSESVKGKETQYF. CDR3 nucleotides: TGCGCCAGCAGTGAGTCTGTTAAAGGGAAGGAGACCCAGTACTTC.

This clonotype appeared a few times. The J gene is TRBJ2-3, the V gene TRBV12-3 or TRBV12-4, with 10 bases fitting TRBD2. This CDR3 is 16 amino acids long. V lost 7 bases, J lost 3 bases, and 10 bases stayed unmatched. In nucleotides, the CDR3 is TGTGCCAGCACCTCCGAAGCGGGGGGGGTGACAGATACGCAGTATTTT. This gives the protein CASTSEAGGVTDTQYF.

This clonotype was seen repeatedly, ten times or more. This sequence joins TRBV9 and TRBJ2-1; 10 bases are a match to TRBD2. Germline CDR1 is SGDLS and CDR2 is YYNGEE. The CDR3 loop spans 18 amino acids. Unmatched junction bases numbered 7, after V lost 0 bases and J lost 1 base. The CDR3 bases are TGTGCCAGCAGCGTAGACGGGGGGGGACTAGCGTCCTACAATGAGCAGTTCTTC. Translated: CASSVDGGGLASYNEQFF.

This clonotype occurred a few times. V usage is TRBV3-1 and J usage is TRBJ2-1; D gene unclear. V lost 1 base and J lost 6, with 7 bases in between. The CDR3 consists of 13 residues. CDR1 is LGHDT, CDR2 YNNKEL, per germline (reference sequence). The CDR3 region has the DNA TGTGCCAGCAGCCAAGGGTGGGCCAATGAGCAGTTCTTC. Protein product: CASSQGWANEQFF.

This clonotype was counted ten times or more. This chain joins TRBV4-3 and TRBJ2-7; tentative D call: TRBD2 (5 bases). The length of the CDR3 is 15 residues. The V gene's germline CDR1 is LGHNA and CDR2 YSLEER. V was shortened by 2 bases and J by 4 bases, with 15 bases between the two germline ends. The CDR3 sequence is CASSQFEGDGYEQYF. The DNA of the CDR3 is TGCGCCAGCAGCCAATTCGAGGGAGATGGTTACGAGCAGTACTTC.

J is TRBJ2-2 and V is TRBV11-2, with D possibly TRBD1 on 6 matching bases. The CDR3 runs to 14 residues. Germline V gives CDR1 SGHAT, CDR2 FQNNGV. The ends were cut back, 1 base at V and 8 bases at J, with 11 bases in the middle. In DNA, the CDR3 is TGTGCCAGCAGCTTAGGCTACAGGGTTGGGGAGCTGTTTTTT. Protein sequence: CASSLGYRVGELFF.